This T cell receptor beta chain was retrieved from a study of T cells in women clearing cervical HPV infection. Using immunoSEQ multiplex PCR, the repertoire was profiled, and TCRdb retains in-frame clones only, with some absent. This table lists approximately 20,000 clones. Germline CDR1 and CDR2: DFQATT and SNEGSKA (reference sequence). Unmatched junction bases numbered 7, after V lost 6 bases and J lost 7 bases. The CDR3 contains 14 residues. A remark on this clone: The read is 3 residues too short to cover the CDR3 end, so that end is filled in from the germline J gene.

Sequencing was performed on blood buffy coat. The genes are TRBV20-1 and TRBJ1-4; 11 nucleotides line up with TRBD1. The receptor comes from a woman between 18 and 69 years old with a cervical HPV16 infection that either progressed to CIN3+ or cleared (not recorded which). This CDR3 is CSAPGDRGGEKLFF. The covered CDR3 bases are TGCAGTGCCCCAGGGGACAGGGGGGGTGAAAAA.